These T cell receptor beta chains were read from a single sample in a study of T cells in localized non-small cell lung cancer. Profiled with immunoSEQ multiplex PCR; TCRdb holds only in-frame clones, not every one. The sample shows under 60,000 clones, 86% of them seen only once. The sequencing used peripheral blood, collected before any cancer treatment. These receptors were obtained from a male donor aged 60 or over with stage III squamous cell lung carcinoma. The CDR3 runs from the conserved cysteine through the conserved F or W. A D gene is named only where the DNA matches it firmly. Rows may omit the clone size; those that give it use once, few, many or a size class.

abundance	v_gene	j_gene	d_gene	CDR3nt	CDR3aa
once	TRBV27	TRBJ1-6	.	TGTGCCAGCAGTTTAAGGGTAGGCCTGCGGGCCTATAATTCACCCCTCCACTTT	CASSLRVGLRAYNSPLHF
.	TRBV5-1	TRBJ2-7	.	TGCGCCAGCAGCTTGTATACAGGGTCCGACGAGCAGTACTTC	CASSLYTGSDEQYF
.	TRBV19	TRBJ1-2	TRBD1	TGTGCCAGTAGTGTCCGGACAGGGACCCATTATAACTATGGCTACACCTTC	CASSVRTGTHYNYGYTF
.	TRBV11-2	TRBJ2-1	TRBD2	TGTGCCAGCAGCTTAGAAGGCGGAGCCCGGGGGGGCTCCTACAATGAGCAGTTCTTC	CASSLEGGARGGSYNEQFF
few	TRBV30	TRBJ1-6	.	TGTGCCTGGAGTGACGGCTCACCCCTCCACTTT	CAWSDGSPLHF
.	TRBV7-6	TRBJ1-1	.	TGTGCCAGCAGCTTAGGGCCAAGGACTGAAGCTTTCTTT	CASSLGPRTEAFF
.	TRBV6-6	TRBJ2-7	.	TGTGCTACCAAAGGCGGGACTTTCGAGCAGTACTTC	CATKGGTFEQYF
.	TRBV5-4	TRBJ1-2	.	TGTGCCAGCAGCTTGGACGTCTCAGGGGGCTACACCTTC	CASSLDVSGGYTF
once	TRBV6-6	TRBJ2-7	TRBD2	TGTGCCAGCAGCCGCGGGGGGGGCGAGCAGTACTTC	CASSRGGGEQYF
.	TRBV28	TRBJ1-2	.	TGTGCCAGCAGTTTAGAAAACTACAGGGTTAGGTATGGCTACACCTTC	CASSLENYRVRYGYTF
.	TRBV18	TRBJ2-7	.	TGTGCCAGCTCACCACCGTCCGGCGTCGAGCAGTACTTC	CASSPPSGVEQYF
.	TRBV28	TRBJ1-1	.	TGTGCCAGCACCGAATCTTGGGCCACTGAAGCTTTCTTT	CASTESWATEAFF
.	TRBV5-1	TRBJ2-7	TRBD2	TGCGCCAGCAGCTTGACTCTAGCGGGATCCCACGAGCAGTACTTC	CASSLTLAGSHEQYF
.	TRBV9	TRBJ2-1	.	TGTGCCAGCAGCCCCCGGGGGGACATTTTCTACAATGAGCAGTTCTTC	CASSPRGDIFYNEQFF
few	TRBV5-4	TRBJ2-5	.	TGTGCCAGCAGCTATGGGGGAACGGAGACCCAGTACTTC	CASSYGGTETQYF
.	TRBV5-1	TRBJ2-1	.	TGCGCCAGCAGCCCCTCAGGGGCATACAATGAGCAGTTCTTC	CASSPSGAYNEQFF
once	TRBV5-1	TRBJ2-7	TRBD2	TGCGCCAGCAGCTCCACCCTGGGAGGGGCCGAGCAGTACTTC	CASSSTLGGAEQYF
.	TRBV6-5	TRBJ2-7	.	TGTGCCAGCGGGGGGTCCTACGAGCAGTACTTC	CASGGSYEQYF
.	TRBV7-9	TRBJ1-1	.	TGTGCCAGCAGCTTAAATATGGGCGACACTGAAGCTTTCTTT	CASSLNMGDTEAFF
.	TRBV9	TRBJ2-5	.	TGTGCCAGCAGCCCCGGAGGGGACCGTGAGACCCAGTACTTC	CASSPGGDRETQYF
.	TRBV6-5	TRBJ1-3	.	TGTGCCAGCAGTTACTACATAGGAGGTGGAAACACCATATATTTT	CASSYYIGGGNTIYF
few	TRBV15	TRBJ2-2	.	TGTGCCACCAGCCAACTCTTCCTCCGCCTTGAGGGGGACGAAGGCACCGGGGAGCTGTTTTTT	CATSQLFLRLEGDEGTGELFF
.	TRBV27	TRBJ2-3	TRBD2	TGTGCCAGCAGTTCCCGACTAGCGGGAGCTTGGGATACGCAGTATTTT	CASSSRLAGAWDTQYF
.	TRBV5-5	TRBJ2-2	.	TGTGCCAGCAGCTTGGCGGCAGGAGTTAACACCGGGGAGCTGTTTTTT	CASSLAAGVNTGELFF
.	TRBV6-1	TRBJ1-2	TRBD1	TGTGCCAGCAGGTACGGGACAGGGAACTATGGCTACACCTTC	CASRYGTGNYGYTF
few	TRBV21-1	TRBJ1-5	.	TGTGCCAGCAGCAAAAAGGTTGCTGGTACGACAGGGGACGAGCGGAATCAGCCCCAGCATTTT	CASSKKVAGTTGDERNQPQHF
.	TRBV10-2	TRBJ2-7	.	TGCGCCAGCAGTGAGTCGCTTGGCAGTTACGAGCAGTACTTC	CASSESLGSYEQYF
.	TRBV27	TRBJ1-4	TRBD1	TGTGCCAGCAGTTCCCAGGGGGTAACTAATGAAAAACTGTTTTTT	CASSSQGVTNEKLFF
.	TRBV5-1	TRBJ2-2	.	TGCGCCAGCCTGAGCGGGCCTAACACCGGGGAGCTGTTTTTT	CASLSGPNTGELFF
.	TRBV5-6	TRBJ1-2	TRBD1	TGTGCCAGCAGCCTCACCACAGGGGGCTTGGACTATGGCTACACCTTC	CASSLTTGGLDYGYTF
once	TRBV21-1	TRBJ2-5	.	TGTGCCAGCAGCTCAAACGGACTAGCGGATTTCCAAGAGACCCAGTACTTC	CASSSNGLADFQETQYF
.	TRBV28	TRBJ2-2	.	TGTGCCAGCAGTTTTAGGGGTGCAGGGGCGAACACCGGGGAGCTGTTTTTT	CASSFRGAGANTGELFF
.	TRBV4-1	TRBJ2-7	TRBD1	TGCGCCAGCAGCATCGGGACAGCCTACGAGCAGTACTTC	CASSIGTAYEQYF
.	TRBV7-3	TRBJ2-1	TRBD2	TGTGCCAGCAGCTTAGAGCGGTTAGCGGGGGGGTCTGAGCAGTTCTTC	CASSLERLAGGSEQFF
once	TRBV7-3	TRBJ1-2	TRBD1	TGTGCCAGCAGCTTAGGTCTGGGGACAGGGGATGGCTACACCTTC	CASSLGLGTGDGYTF
.	TRBV5-4	TRBJ2-7	.	TGTGCCAGCAGCTTGGGTGGGGGCCCCTACGAGCAGTACTTC	CASSLGGGPYEQYF
.	TRBV2	TRBJ2-5	.	TGTGCCAGCAGTATCAGGGAGACCCAGTACTTC	CASSIRETQYF